This T cell receptor (beta chain) was identified in a study of blood T cell repertoires in COVID-19. Whole-study context: The United States, Italy and Spain supplied acute and convalescent COVID-19 samples. T cells, B-cell-depleted T cells, or PBMCs supplied cDNA or gDNA.

Under the authors' procedure: The assay estimated nucleated cells by amplifying reference gene primers. Some clones are missing from TCRdb's copy, which holds only in-frame ones; the method was immunoSEQ multiplex PCR. That table is the source of V, J and clone size, and D and trimming were worked out from the DNA. The table includes 200,000 to 300,000 clones, around 90% detected once. Seattle's cohort entered during active infection and was followed longitudinally. This clonotype was obtained from a man aged 25 to 40 with COVID-19, enrolled during active disease. Sequences were obtained from peripheral blood.

CDR3 protein: CASRGQFQETQYF. The CDR3 DNA reads as TGTGCCAGCAGGGGACAGTTTCAAGAGACCCAGTACTTC. The rearrangement joins TRBV6-5 to TRBJ2-5; 7 bases are shared with TRBD1. From germline, CDR1 is MNHEY and CDR2 SVGAGI. This CDR3 spans 13 amino acids. V lost 6 bases, J lost 2 bases, and 3 bases stayed unmatched.